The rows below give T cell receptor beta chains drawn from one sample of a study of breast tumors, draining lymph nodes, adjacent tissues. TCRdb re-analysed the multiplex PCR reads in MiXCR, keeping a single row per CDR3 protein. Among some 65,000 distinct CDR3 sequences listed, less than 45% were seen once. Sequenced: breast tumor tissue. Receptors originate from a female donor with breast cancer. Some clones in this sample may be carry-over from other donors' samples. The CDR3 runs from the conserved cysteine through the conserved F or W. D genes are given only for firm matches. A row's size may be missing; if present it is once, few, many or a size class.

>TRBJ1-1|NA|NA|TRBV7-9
TGTGCCAGCAGCAACCTCGGGGGGGCGAACACTGAAGCTTTCTTT
CASSNLGGANTEAFF
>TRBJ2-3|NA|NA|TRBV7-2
NA
CASSSYICSARLAGGADTQYF
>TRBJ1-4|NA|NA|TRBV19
TGTGCCAGTACTGGAACACCGGTTAAAGCTAATGAAAAACTGTTTTTT
CASTGTPVKANEKLFF
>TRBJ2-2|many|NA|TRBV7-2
TGTGCCAGCAGCCCCGACACCGGGGAGCTGTTTTTT
CASSPDTGELFF
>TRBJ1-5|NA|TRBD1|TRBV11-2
TGTGCCAGCAGCTTACTTCGCCAGGGGGTATATTGTTTGTGGCATTTT
CASSLLRQGVYCLWHF
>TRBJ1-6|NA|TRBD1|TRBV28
TGTGCCAGCAGTCCGTACCGGGACAGGGGTAATTCACCCCTCCACTTT
CASSPYRDRGNSPLHF
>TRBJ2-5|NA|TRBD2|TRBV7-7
TGTGCTAGCAGCCCCGGAACTAGCGGGGGACTGGAGACCCAGTACTTC
CASSPGTSGGLETQYF
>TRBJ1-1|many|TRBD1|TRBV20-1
TGCAGTGCTGCTTCCGGGACAGGGCGTACTATGTTGAACACTGAAGCTTTCTTT
CSAASGTGRTMLNTEAFF
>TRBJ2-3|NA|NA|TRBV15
TGTGCCACCAGCAGAGAAGGCCCCGATACGCAGTATTTT
CATSREGPDTQYF
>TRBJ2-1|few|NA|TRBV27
TGTGCCAGCAGTGGTTACAGCACCTCCTACAATGAGCAGTTCTTC
CASSGYSTSYNEQFF
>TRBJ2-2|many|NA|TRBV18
TGTGCCAGCTCACCGGAGACCGGGGAGCTGTTTTTT
CASSPETGELFF
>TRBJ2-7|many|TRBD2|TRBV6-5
TGTGCCAGCAGCCCTCTAGCGGGACGCCTCTACGAGCAGTACTTC
CASSPLAGRLYEQYF
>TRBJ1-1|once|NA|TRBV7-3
TGTGCCAGCAGAAGCCCCCCGGGCAATGAGCAGTTCGGGACCCCAGGGGCTTTCTTT
CASRSPPGNEQFGTPGAFF
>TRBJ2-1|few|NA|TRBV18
TGTGCCAGCCCCCGGACCTACAATGAGCAGTTCTTC
CASPRTYNEQFF
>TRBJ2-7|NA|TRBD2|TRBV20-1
TGTAGTGCCAATAGCGGGGGGGGAACGTACGAGCAGTACTTC
CSANSGGGTYEQYF
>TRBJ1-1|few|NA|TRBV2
TGTGCCAGCAGTGACAGGGAAGTGAACACTGAAGCTTTCTTT
CASSDREVNTEAFF
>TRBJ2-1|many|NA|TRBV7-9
TGTGCCAGCAGCGGGCGGGACAGTCGGCAGTTCTTC
CASSGRDSRQFF
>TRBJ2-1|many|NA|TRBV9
TGTGCCAGCAGCCCTCGCGGAGGGGCCGCCAATGAGCAGTTCTTC
CASSPRGGAANEQFF